The following is a T cell receptor beta chain sequence with its context. The PCR was carried out with 60 Vbeta primers and 13 Jbeta primers. TCRdb keeps only in-frame clones here, not all; method: immunoSEQ multiplex PCR. The data contain 150,000 to 200,000 clones, about 75% of them singletons. The sample comes from a study of cytomegalovirus exposure and HLA in healthy donors. The CDR3 contains 15 residues. The germline V and J ends were trimmed by 7 bases and 6 bases, with 24 bases remaining between them. Germline assignment: CDR1 SQVTM and CDR2 ANQGSEA. The origin of this receptor is a woman aged 45-65 years in good health and CMV-seropositive. Sequencing used PBMCs. The chain carries TRBV29-1 and TRBJ1-2; D may be TRBD1 (5 bases). The CDR3 here is CSAWTSRTQGDGYTF. The CDR3 nucleotides are TGCAGCGCCTGGACCAGTCGGACACAAGGGGATGGCTACACCTTC.